This T cell receptor beta chain originates from a study of metastatic and nonmetastatic thyroid tumors. Overall study: The study looked at repertoires side by side in blood and in tumor or nodule tissue from malignant and benign thyroid patients.

With regard to this clone: No antigen is known for it.

In the original analysis: For papillary thyroid cancer, a distant-metastasis classifier was constructed from CDR3 differences observed across clinicopathological groups. TCRdb redid the clone calls on the PCR reads using MiXCR. TCRdb, not the authors, supplied the V and J calls. The sample yields approximately 17,000 clones, around 25% seen once. Broader study findings: A significant increase in TCR beta diversity was reportedly seen in malignant thyroid tumors relative to benign nodules, in blood and tumor.

There were no patients who had received any treatment before thyroid surgery. The sequence came from a male donor with papillary thyroid cancer or a benign thyroid nodule (not recorded which). Some clones in this sample may be carry-over from other donors' samples. Material for sequencing was blood.

The CDR3 region is CASSPGGHSPLHF. The CDR3 DNA reads TGTGCCAGCAGTCCAGGGGGCCATTCACCCCTCCACTTT. The chain employs TRBV25-1 and TRBJ1-6, with 8 bases that match TRBD1. The CDR3 spans 13 residues. V gave up 5 bases and J gave up 8 bases; unmatched junction bases: 2. Germline-derived CDR1 and CDR2 are MGHDK and SYGVNS.